Below are 24 T cell receptor beta chains sequenced from a single sample in a study of a mutant IDH1 vaccine in newly diagnosed glioma. Antigens for these TCRs are unknown. Noted time point: week 5, during vaccination. Doses of 300 ug of mutant IDH1 20-mer peptide were given with topical imiquimod. TCRdb keeps only in-frame clones here, not all; method: immunoSEQ multiplex PCR. Here the sample spans around 50,000 clones, 90% being singletons. The sequences come from PBMCs, collected from a glioma patient whose treatment included an IDH1 peptide vaccine. The source of these receptors is a woman in her thirties or forties with glioma.

V usage is TRBV29-1 and J usage is TRBJ2-5; 9 nucleotides line up with TRBD1. With 3 bases clipped from V and 5 bases from J, the junction kept 13 bases outside the gene matches. In germline, CDR1 is SQVTM, CDR2 ANQGSEA. The CDR3 is 16 residues long. CDR3 amino acids: CSVERMGQGDSETQYF. CDR3 in DNA: TGCAGCGTTGAGCGGATGGGACAGGGAGATTCGGAGACCCAGTACTTC.

This chain links TRBV4-1 with TRBJ2-3; D gene ambiguous. CDR1 MGHRA and CDR2 YSYEKL come from the germline V gene. The V end was cut by 4 bases, the J end by 1 base, with 9 bases between. The CDR3 runs 14 residues. The CDR3 here is CASSPLPGTDTQYF. CDR3 sequence (DNA): TGCGCCAGCAGCCCATTACCGGGCACAGATACGCAGTATTTT.

V and J are TRBV18 and TRBJ1-2; D gene unclear. This CDR3 spans 14 amino acids. The V gene's germline CDR1 is KGHSH and CDR2 LQKENI. V lost 3 bases and J lost 2, with 10 bases in between. CDR3 DNA: TGTGCCAGCTCACCTATGGGTCGAAACTATGGCTACACCTTC. Its translation: CASSPMGRNYGYTF.

V gene TRBV7-9 combines with J gene TRBJ1-1; no definite D call. V was trimmed by 5 bases and J by 0 bases, leaving 10 bases between them. Germline assignment: CDR1 SEHNR and CDR2 FQNEAQ (reference sequence). The CDR3 is 14 amino acids. The CDR3 coding sequence is TGTGCCAGCAGCCTGCAGACAATGAACACTGAAGCTTTCTTT. Protein product: CASSLQTMNTEAFF.

The chain uses TRBV27 and TRBJ1-2, with 11 nucleotides matching TRBD1. The V and J ends lost 6 bases and 7 bases, in that order; junction bases with no gene match: 7. CDR1 MNHEY and CDR2 SMNVEV come from the germline V gene (reference sequence). The CDR3 consists of 14 residues. This CDR3 reads CASSRGTGGFGYTF. The CDR3 nucleotides are TGTGCCAGCAGCCGAGGGACAGGGGGTTTTGGCTACACCTTC.

V is TRBV6-5 and J is TRBJ1-1; D ambiguous. Looked up from germline, CDR1 is MNHEY and CDR2 is SVGAGI. CDR3 length equals 14 residues. The ends were cut back, 2 bases at V and 0 bases at J, with 7 bases in the middle. This CDR3 is CASSYPTVNTEAFF. CDR3 DNA sequence: TGTGCCAGCAGTTACCCCACGGTGAACACTGAAGCTTTCTTT.

This rearrangement joins TRBV25-1 to TRBJ2-7; possibly TRBD1 for D (6 bases). Germline loops: CDR1 MGHDK, CDR2 SYGVNS. The CDR3 is made up of 14 amino acids. V lost 4 bases and J lost 2, with 12 bases in between. CDR3 region: CASSGTVPPYEQYF. The CDR3 DNA sequence: TGTGCCAGCAGTGGGACAGTTCCCCCCTACGAGCAGTACTTC.

This clone has a handful of counts. The chain carries TRBV7-6 and TRBJ1-5, with a weak D call TRBD1 (5 bases). The CDR3 is 14 amino acids. V lost 0 bases to trimming and J lost 4 bases, with 7 bases between them. Germline V gene sequence: CDR1 SGHVS, CDR2 FNYEAQ. CDR3 protein: CASSLAPGNQPQHF. The CDR3 region has the DNA TGTGCCAGCAGCTTAGCGCCAGGGAATCAGCCCCAGCATTTT.

This clone was observed a single time. The CDR3 is CASSLTAERTEAFF. The CDR3 coding sequence is TGTGCCAGCAGCTTAACGGCAGAGAGGACTGAAGCTTTCTTT. The chain uses TRBV7-9 and TRBJ1-1; D is ambiguous. Germline values: CDR1 SEHNR, CDR2 FQNEAQ (reference sequence). V was trimmed by 2 bases and J by 5 bases, leaving 12 bases between them. The CDR3 spans 14 residues.

This rearrangement joins TRBV27 to TRBJ1-1; 7 bases match TRBD1. This CDR3 spans 14 amino acids. The V gene end was trimmed by 6 bases and the J gene end by 4 bases; junction bases not matched to a gene: 8. The V gene's germline CDR1 is MNHEY and CDR2 SMNVEV (reference sequence). CDR3 sequence: CASRKTGWVTEAFF. CDR3 DNA: TGTGCCAGCAGGAAGACAGGGTGGGTCACTGAAGCTTTCTTT.

This chain joins TRBV28 and TRBJ1-4; possibly TRBD1 for D (6 bases). The germline CDR1 and CDR2 sequences are MDHEN and SYDVKM. V lost 3 bases and J 3 bases, leaving 11 bases between the germline ends. The CDR3 has 15 residues. In DNA, the CDR3 is TGTGCCAGCAGTTTGCAGGGGATTGCTAATGAAAAACTGTTTTTT. It specifies CASSLQGIANEKLFF.

The genes are TRBV7-2 and TRBJ2-3; tentative D call: TRBD1 (6 bases). Between the trimmed V and J ends, which lost 4 bases and 3 bases, there was a span of 20 bases. CDR1 SGHTA and CDR2 FQGNSA come from the germline V gene. The CDR3 sequence is 17 residues long. CDR3: CASSSLLRGSVTDTQYF. CDR3 in DNA: TGTGCCAGCAGCTCCTTGCTTAGGGGGTCGGTGACAGATACGCAGTATTTT.

The chain uses TRBV10-3 and TRBJ2-5, with 9 bases lining up with TRBD1. Germline trimming cut 0 bases from V and 0 bases from J; bases unmatched to any gene: 2. From germline, CDR1 is ENHRY and CDR2 SYGVKD. The CDR3 totals 16 residues. CDR3: CAISESGTGYQETQYF. Here the CDR3 DNA reads TGTGCCATCAGTGAGTCTGGGACAGGGTACCAAGAGACCCAGTACTTC.

In this sample, this clone turned up once. The V and J genes are TRBV2 and TRBJ2-1; 8 bases match TRBD2. J was trimmed by 12 bases and V by 5 bases; bases with no gene match: 6. This CDR3 spans 12 amino acids. Germline loops: CDR1 SNHLY, CDR2 FYNNEI. For the CDR3, the DNA is TGTGCCAGCAGTCCAACTAGCGGTGGGCAGTTCTTC. It codes for CASSPTSGGQFF.

This clone was seen only once. V gene TRBV29-1 combines with J gene TRBJ1-1; maybe TRBD1 (5 bases). CDR1 is SQVTM, CDR2 ANQGSEA, per germline. This CDR3 region has 11 residues. V dropped 4 bases and J dropped 11 bases, with 14 bases sitting between them. The CDR3 bases are TGCAGCGTTGTGCAGGGCGTTGCTGCTTTCTTT. It is translated as CSVVQGVAAFF.

This clone was observed a few times. The V call is TRBV6-1, the J call TRBJ1-2; D possibly corresponds to TRBD1 (5 bases). Trimming stripped 0 bases from V and 4 bases from J, with 9 bases between. This CDR3 has 14 residues. Germline lookup yields CDR1 MNHNS and CDR2 SASEGT. This CDR3 reads CASSEAGGPYGYTF. DNA for the CDR3: TGTGCCAGCAGTGAAGCCGGGGGTCCCTATGGCTACACCTTC.

V usage is TRBV6-1 and J usage is TRBJ1-1; no reliable D call. The CDR3 runs 14 residues. Between the trimmed V and J ends, which lost 2 bases and 5 bases, there was a span of 12 bases. Germline CDR1 is MNHNS and CDR2 is SASEGT. CDR3 loop: CASSERGGRTEAFF. The DNA for the CDR3 is TGTGCCAGCAGTGAACGGGGAGGGCGGACTGAAGCTTTCTTT.

This sequence joins TRBV18 and TRBJ1-4, with a weak D call TRBD1 (5 bases). V lost 3 bases and J lost 4, with 9 bases in between. The CDR3 totals 14 residues. Germline lookup yields CDR1 KGHSH and CDR2 LQKENI. The CDR3 here is CASSPLDSNEKLFF. CDR3 DNA sequence: TGTGCCAGCTCACCTTTAGACAGTAATGAAAAACTGTTTTTT. Variable domain in full (rest from reference TRBV18 and TRBJ1-4): NAGVMQNPRHLVRRRGQEARLRCSPMKGHSHVYWYRQLPEEGLKFMVYLQKENIIDESGMPKERFSAEFPKEGPSILRIQQVVRGDSAAYFCASSPLDSNEKLFFGSGTQLSVL.

In DNA, the CDR3 is TGCGCCAGCAGCCAGGGACAGGGAAAGGAATACTATGGCTACACCTTC. Protein: CASSQGQGKEYYGYTF. The rearrangement uses TRBV4-1 and TRBJ1-2; 9 bases line up with TRBD1. This CDR3 is 16 amino acids long. CDR1 is MGHRA, CDR2 YSYEKL, per germline. V lost 3 bases to trimming and J lost 3 bases; unmatched junction nucleotides: 8.

The chain couples TRBV5-1 to TRBJ1-1; D perhaps matches TRBD1 (5 bases). V lost 1 base, J lost 1 base, and 8 bases lay in between. The CDR3 loop spans 14 amino acids. The germline V gene encodes CDR1 SGHRS and CDR2 YFSETQ. The DNA for the CDR3 is TGCGCCAGCAGCTTGAAGCAGGGGAACACTGAAGCTTTCTTT. It codes for CASSLKQGNTEAFF.

The V gene is TRBV7-2, the J gene TRBJ2-7, with TRBD2 identical over 11 bases. Trimming at V came to 1 base and at J to 4 bases, leaving 3 bases not matched to a gene. CDR1 and CDR2 (germline): SGHTA, FQGNSA. The CDR3 has 15 residues. CDR3 sequence (DNA): TGTGCCAGCAGCTTAGAATGGACTAGCGGGTACGAGCAGTACTTC. Its translation: CASSLEWTSGYEQYF.

The CDR3 nucleotides are TGTGCCAGCAGCTTAGCGAGGGCTTTTGAAGATACGCAGTATTTT. Protein: CASSLARAFEDTQYF. The chain combines TRBV7-2 with TRBJ2-3, with D possibly matching TRBD2 (5 bases). Germline V CDR1 and CDR2: SGHTA, FQGNSA. Trimming took 0 bases from V and 5 from J, leaving 12 bases between them. The CDR3 has 15 residues.

In DNA, the CDR3 is TGCGCCAGCAGTGAGTCCCGGGACAGGGGTTACTACGAGCAGTACTTC. Protein: CASSESRDRGYYEQYF. V usage is TRBV10-2 and J usage is TRBJ2-7; 10 bases align to TRBD1. Germline lookup yields CDR1 WSHSY and CDR2 SAAADI. Trimming took 0 bases from V and 3 from J; bases not matched to a gene: 5. The CDR3 runs to 16 residues.

V usage is TRBV6-1 and J usage is TRBJ1-2; possible D gene TRBD1, 6 bases. Trimming stripped 5 bases from V and 6 bases from J, with 19 bases between. Germline lookup yields CDR1 MNHNS and CDR2 SASEGT. The CDR3 extends over 15 amino acids. For the CDR3, the DNA is TGTGCCAGCAGTTTGGGGACATTCCTTGGGCATGGCTACACCTTC. This gives the protein CASSLGTFLGHGYTF.